This T cell receptor (beta chain) was sequenced during a study of CD4 and CD8 cells across lung adenocarcinoma regions. Worth noting for this clonotype: The junction differs from germline at one of its ends, possibly a read error.

CDR3 length equals 15 residues. Per germline, CDR1 SGHRS and CDR2 YFSETQ. Donors had localized lung adenocarcinoma, a non-small cell lung cancer. From the PCR reads, TCRdb called clonotypes with MiXCR, one entry per CDR3 protein. The data hold about 7,700 distinct CDR3 sequences, with roughly 40% observed a single time. The rearrangement uses TRBV5-1 and TRBJ2-1; D is ambiguous. The sequencing input was CD4+ T cells from the margin of a lung tumor. This TCR derives from a male donor with lung adenocarcinoma. The CD4 and CD8 labels of this study may be unreliable. CDR3 in DNA: TGCGCCAGCAGCTTGGGTTGGGCGAGCACCGATGAGCAGTTTTTC. Its translation: CASSLGWASTDEQFF.